These 5 T cell receptor beta chains originate from one sample sequenced in a study of blood T cells in healthy people across ages. Together with a sample-barcoded 5' primer, a J-beta primer mix was included in a second PCR lasting about 7 to 11 cycles. MiXCR, run by TCRdb on the 5' RACE reads, gives a single entry per CDR3 protein. The sample has about 2 million distinct CDR3 sequences; roughly 52% are singletons. The sequencing input was blood. The source is a woman in her forties in good health.

V usage is TRBV14 and J usage is TRBJ1-2; the D gene is possibly TRBD1 (6 bases). Trimming stripped 4 bases from V and 4 bases from J, with 19 bases between. CDR1 SGHDN and CDR2 FVKESK come from the germline V gene. This CDR3 is 16 amino acids long. The CDR3 coding sequence is TGTGCCAGCAGCCCAGTCCCGAGTGGGGGGCCCTATGGCTACACCTTC. Translating it yields CASSPVPSGGPYGYTF.

The chain carries TRBV6-6 and TRBJ1-2; D is ambiguous. The CDR3 loop spans 16 amino acids. V shed 2 bases and J shed 8 bases, with 21 bases lying between them. CDR1 is MNHNY, CDR2 SVGAGI, per germline (reference sequence). The CDR3: CASSYPGNDPKRGYTF. The CDR3 DNA is TGTGCCAGCAGTTACCCCGGGAATGACCCCAAGAGGGGCTACACCTTC.

This sequence joins TRBV6-2 or TRBV6-3 and TRBJ2-3; D perhaps matches TRBD1 (5 bases). Germline V gene sequence: CDR1 MNHEY, CDR2 SVGEGT. V was cut by 5 bases and J by 7 bases, with 19 bases left in between. CDR3 length: 15 amino acids. This CDR3 reads CASSPSRTTLHTQYF. CDR3 in DNA: TGTGCCAGCAGTCCTTCCCGGACAACGCTTCATACGCAGTATTTT.

A few counts support this clonotype. The rearrangement links TRBV4-3 to TRBJ1-5; no definite D call. Trimming removed 0 bases from V and 0 bases from J, with 12 bases in between. The germline CDR1 and CDR2 sequences are LGHNA and YSLEER. The CDR3 runs to 17 residues. In nucleotides, the CDR3 is TGCGCCAGCAGCCAAGATCTTAGCGGTCATAGCAATCAGCCCCAGCATTTT. Amino acids: CASSQDLSGHSNQPQHF.

Only a few counts were recorded for this clonotype. The gene calls are TRBV7-6 and TRBJ2-1; 9 bases line up with TRBD2. The CDR3 is 16 amino acids. Germline V gene data show CDR1 as SGHVS and CDR2 as FNYEAQ. The junction had 12 bases not matched to a gene; V was cut back by 5 bases and J by 7 bases. CDR3 sequence reads: CASSPQAGGRGNEQFF. The DNA for the CDR3 is TGTGCCAGCAGCCCACAAGCGGGGGGCCGGGGAAATGAGCAGTTCTTC.